Listed below are T cell receptor beta chains from one sample, sequenced in a study of cytomegalovirus exposure and HLA in healthy donors. This table comes from immunoSEQ multiplex PCR, and its TCRdb copy is limited to in-frame clones, with some not included. The sample lists about 130,000 clones; under 80% were seen once. The sample comprised PBMCs. Every receptor here comes from a man aged 35 to 55 in good health and CMV-seropositive. Each CDR3 is given with its conserved first and last residue. D genes are given only for firm matches. Only part of the rows carry a size: once, few, many, or a class if the clone is expanded.

V: TRBV10-1
D: .
J: TRBJ1-1
size: .
DNA: TGCGCCAGCAGCAGAGGTTACAACACTGAAGCTTTCTTT
CDR3: CASSRGYNTEAFF

V: TRBV5-1
D: TRBD1
J: TRBJ1-5
size: once
DNA: TGCGCCAGCAGCCCAGGACAGGTGGGTCAGCCCCAGCATTTT
CDR3: CASSPGQVGQPQHF

V: TRBV6-1
D: .
J: TRBJ1-3
size: .
DNA: TGTGCCAGCAGCGACAGTTTCTCTGGAAACACCATATATTTT
CDR3: CASSDSFSGNTIYF

V: TRBV4-2
D: TRBD2
J: TRBJ2-7
size: once
DNA: TGTGCCAGCAGCCAATTTAGCGGGAGCGCTACCTACGAGCAGTACTTC
CDR3: CASSQFSGSATYEQYF

V: TRBV7-9
D: TRBD2
J: TRBJ2-5
size: few
DNA: TGTGCCATCCCGGGACTAGCTTCGGGGACCCAGTACTTC
CDR3: CAIPGLASGTQYF

V: TRBV19
D: TRBD2
J: TRBJ2-5
size: once
DNA: TGTGCCAGTAGTCCAGCGGGGGGGCCGGAGACCCAGTACTTC
CDR3: CASSPAGGPETQYF

V: TRBV7-9
D: .
J: TRBJ1-3
size: .
DNA: TGTGCCAGCAGCTTAGGGAGTTCCGGGGGAAACACCATATATTTT
CDR3: CASSLGSSGGNTIYF

V: TRBV12-5
D: .
J: TRBJ1-1
size: .
DNA: TGTGCTAGTGGACAGGTTTCGAACACTGAAGCTTTCTTT
CDR3: CASGQVSNTEAFF

V: TRBV10-3
D: .
J: TRBJ1-1
size: .
DNA: TGTGCCTGCAGCGATGGCGGCTACACTGAAGCTTTCTTT
CDR3: CACSDGGYTEAFF

V: TRBV6-1
D: .
J: TRBJ2-3
size: .
DNA: TGTGCCAGCAGTGTCGGGGGAGTCACAGATACGCAGTATTTT
CDR3: CASSVGGVTDTQYF

V: TRBV29-1
D: TRBD2
J: TRBJ2-7
size: .
DNA: TGCAGCGTGGATACTAGCGGGAGGGGCGAGCAGTACTTC
CDR3: CSVDTSGRGEQYF

V: TRBV4-2
D: .
J: TRBJ1-2
size: once
DNA: TGTGCCAGCAGCCAAGTGGGAGGAGGTAACTATGGCTACACCTTC
CDR3: CASSQVGGGNYGYTF

V: TRBV7-2
D: TRBD2
J: TRBJ2-5
size: .
DNA: TGTGCCAGCAGCTTACTCACCGCGGGAGATGGAGAGACCCAGTACTTC
CDR3: CASSLLTAGDGETQYF

V: TRBV30
D: TRBD1
J: TRBJ2-5
size: .
DNA: TGTGCCTGGGGGACAGCTCTGGGGGAGACCCAGTACTTC
CDR3: CAWGTALGETQYF

V: TRBV11-3
D: TRBD2
J: TRBJ2-3
size: .
DNA: TGTGCCAGCAGCCCCCTAGCGGGAGGAGATACGCAGTATTTT
CDR3: CASSPLAGGDTQYF

V: TRBV4-2
D: TRBD2
J: TRBJ2-7
size: few
DNA: TGTGCCAGCAGCCAAGAGCGCGGCGGCGGGAGTTCCCACGAGCAGTACTTC
CDR3: CASSQERGGGSSHEQYF

V: TRBV25-1
D: .
J: TRBJ2-1
size: .
DNA: TGTGCCAGCAGTGCAGCGGACGAGTTCTTC
CDR3: CASSAADEFF